This TCR beta chain was sequenced for a study of blood T cell repertoires in COVID-19. About the research overall: The United States, Italy and Spain supplied acute and convalescent COVID-19 samples. Sources were T cells, B-cell-depleted T cells, or PBMCs; the material itself was cDNA or gDNA.

A Seattle source enrolled patients during active infection and followed them longitudinally. In the original analysis: By means of reference gene primer amplification, nucleated cell counts were estimated. Only in-frame clones appear in the TCRdb table, and some are missing; sequencing was by immunoSEQ multiplex PCR. V and J calls and clone size are copied from that table; D and trimming were computed from the DNA. The data show about 200,000 clones, roughly 80% seen once. Unmatched junction bases numbered 5, after V lost 7 bases and J lost 3 bases. Germline CDR1 reads MNHNY; CDR2 reads SVGAGI (reference sequence). The CDR3 runs to 14 residues.

The chain carries TRBV6-6 and TRBJ2-1; 8 bases are shared with TRBD2. Sequencing input: peripheral blood. This clonotype was sampled from a woman aged 40 to 50 with COVID-19, enrolled during active disease. This CDR3 is CASKEAGDYNEQFF. CDR3 nucleotide sequence: TGTGCCAGCAAGGAAGCGGGAGACTACAATGAGCAGTTCTTC.